This T cell receptor (beta chain) was observed in a study of blood T cell repertoires in COVID-19. Overall study context: T cells, B-cell-depleted T cells, or PBMCs provided the cDNA or gDNA that served as material.

Germline CDR1 is SGHTA and CDR2 is FQGNSA. Trimming removed 5 bases from V and 6 bases from J; junction bases left unmatched: 13. The CDR3 sequence is 16 residues long. Study processing details: Reference gene primer amplification yielded estimated nucleated cell counts. Clones were sequenced by immunoSEQ multiplex PCR, and TCRdb holds only the in-frame ones, with some missing. From that table come the V and J calls and clone size; the DNA was used to work out D and trimming. Of around 56,000 clones in the sample, about 76% were seen once. The chain is built from TRBV7-2 and TRBJ2-3; TRBD2 agrees at 8 bases. The receptor comes from a woman older than 75 with active or convalescent COVID-19. Sequencing was carried out using peripheral blood. Here the CDR3 reads CASSPAAGGAADTQYF. CDR3 coding DNA: TGTGCCAGCAGCCCCGCTGCCGGGGGGGCCGCGGATACGCAGTATTTT.